This T cell receptor beta chain was found in a study of cytotoxic CD8 clonotypes in ibrutinib-treated CLL. Across the study: There were 11 relapsed/refractory patients and more than 14 treatment-naive patients, and under 18 were IGHV unmutated. Samples yielded averages of some 240,000 productive templates and about 100,000 productive rearrangements.

In germline, CDR1 is SNHLY, CDR2 FYNNEI. Trimming shortened V by 8 bases and J by 2 bases, and 5 bases separated the two germline ends. The CDR3 is 11 residues long. This clone appeared a few times. Its antigen remains unknown. Method: immunoSEQ multiplex PCR; TCRdb's copy keeps in-frame clones and lacks some. The sample consists of 270,000 or so clones, 70% to 80% of them appearing once. The study, taken as a whole, reports: At baseline, clonality was higher than in age-matched healthy donors and correlated with CD8+ counts.

The chain employs TRBV2 and TRBJ2-3; no reliable D call. The TCR originated in a human donor with chronic lymphocytic leukemia. The specimen was PBMCs, collected at disease progression, from a patient treated with ibrutinib. This CDR3 reads CASGYTDTQYF. The CDR3 DNA reads TGTGCCAGCGGTTACACAGATACGCAGTATTTT.